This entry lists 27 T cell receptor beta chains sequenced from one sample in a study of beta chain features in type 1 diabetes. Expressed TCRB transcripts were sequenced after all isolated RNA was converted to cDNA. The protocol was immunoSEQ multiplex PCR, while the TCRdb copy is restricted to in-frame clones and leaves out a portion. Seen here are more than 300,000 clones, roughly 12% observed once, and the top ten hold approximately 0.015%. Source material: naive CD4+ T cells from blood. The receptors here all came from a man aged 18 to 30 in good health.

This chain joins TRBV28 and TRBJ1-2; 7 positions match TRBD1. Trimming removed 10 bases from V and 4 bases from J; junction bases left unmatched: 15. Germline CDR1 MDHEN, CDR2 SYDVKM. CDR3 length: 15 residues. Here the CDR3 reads CAILGQPTNRYGYTF. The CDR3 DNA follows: TGTGCCATCTTGGGACAGCCTACCAACCGCTATGGCTACACCTTC.

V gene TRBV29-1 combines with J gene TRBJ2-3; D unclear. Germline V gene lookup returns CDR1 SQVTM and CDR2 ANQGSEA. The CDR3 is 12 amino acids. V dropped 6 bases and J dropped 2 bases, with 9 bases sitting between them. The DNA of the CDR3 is TGCAGCGTAGCCCCTAACACAGATACGCAGTATTTT. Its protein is CSVAPNTDTQYF.

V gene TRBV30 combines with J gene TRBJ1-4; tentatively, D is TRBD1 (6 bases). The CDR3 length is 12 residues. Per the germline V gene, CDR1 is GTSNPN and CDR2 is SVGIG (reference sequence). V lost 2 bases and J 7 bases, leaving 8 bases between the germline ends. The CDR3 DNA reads TGTGCCTGGAGTAGGGGGATTGAAAAACTGTTTTTT. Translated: CAWSRGIEKLFF.

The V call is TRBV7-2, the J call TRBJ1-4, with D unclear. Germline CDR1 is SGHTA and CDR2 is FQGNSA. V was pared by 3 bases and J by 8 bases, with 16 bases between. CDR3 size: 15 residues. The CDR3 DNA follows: TGTGCCAGCAGCTTCCCTCTCCGGGGATCCGAAAAACTGTTTTTT. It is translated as CASSFPLRGSEKLFF.

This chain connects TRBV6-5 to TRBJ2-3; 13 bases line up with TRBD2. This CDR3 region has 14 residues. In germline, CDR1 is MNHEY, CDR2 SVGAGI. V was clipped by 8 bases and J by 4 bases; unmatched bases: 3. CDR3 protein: CASGGLAGADTQYF. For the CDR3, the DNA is TGTGCCAGCGGCGGACTAGCGGGGGCAGATACGCAGTATTTT.

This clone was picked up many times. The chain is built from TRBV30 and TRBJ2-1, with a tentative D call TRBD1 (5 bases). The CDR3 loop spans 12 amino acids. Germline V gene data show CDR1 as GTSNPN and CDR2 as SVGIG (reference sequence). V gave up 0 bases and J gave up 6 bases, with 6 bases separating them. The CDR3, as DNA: TGTGCCTGGAGTGTAACAGGCAATGAGCAGTTCTTC. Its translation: CAWSVTGNEQFF.

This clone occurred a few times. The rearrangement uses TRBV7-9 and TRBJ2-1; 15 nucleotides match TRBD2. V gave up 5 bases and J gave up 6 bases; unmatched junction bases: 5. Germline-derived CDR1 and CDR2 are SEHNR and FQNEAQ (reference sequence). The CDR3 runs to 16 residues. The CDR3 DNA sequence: TGTGCCAGCAGCCCCCGGACTAGCGGGAGGGCCAATGAGCAGTTCTTC. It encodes CASSPRTSGRANEQFF.

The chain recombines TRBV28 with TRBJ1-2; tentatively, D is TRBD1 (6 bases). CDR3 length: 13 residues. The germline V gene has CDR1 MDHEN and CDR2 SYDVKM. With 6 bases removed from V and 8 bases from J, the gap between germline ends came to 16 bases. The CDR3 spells CASSNTGIRGYTF. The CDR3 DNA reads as TGTGCCAGCAGCAACACAGGGATCCGGGGCTACACCTTC.

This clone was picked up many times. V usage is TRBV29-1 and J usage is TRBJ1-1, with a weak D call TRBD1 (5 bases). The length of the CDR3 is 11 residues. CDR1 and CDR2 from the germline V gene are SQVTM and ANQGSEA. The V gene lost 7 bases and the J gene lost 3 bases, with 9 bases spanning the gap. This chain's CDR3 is CSATGYTEAFF. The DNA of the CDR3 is TGCAGCGCAACAGGATACACTGAAGCTTTCTTT. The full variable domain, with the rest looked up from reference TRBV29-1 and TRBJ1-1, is SAVISQKPSRDICQRGTSLTIQCQVDSQVTMMFWYRQQPGQSLTLIATANQGSEATYESGFVIDKFPISRPNLTFSTLTVSNMSPEDSSIYLCSATGYTEAFFGQGTRLTVV.

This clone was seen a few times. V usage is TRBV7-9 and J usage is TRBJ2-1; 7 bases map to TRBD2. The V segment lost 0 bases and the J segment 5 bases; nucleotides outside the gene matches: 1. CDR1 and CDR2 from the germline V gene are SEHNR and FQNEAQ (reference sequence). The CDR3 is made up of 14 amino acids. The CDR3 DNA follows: TGTGCCAGCAGCTTAGCGGGGGGGAACAATGAGCAGTTCTTC. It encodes CASSLAGGNNEQFF.

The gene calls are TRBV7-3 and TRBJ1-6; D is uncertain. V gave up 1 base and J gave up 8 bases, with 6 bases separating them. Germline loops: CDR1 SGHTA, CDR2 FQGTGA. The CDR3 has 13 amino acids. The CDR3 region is CASSLNGDSPLHF. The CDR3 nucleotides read TGTGCCAGCAGCTTAAACGGGGATTCACCCCTCCACTTT. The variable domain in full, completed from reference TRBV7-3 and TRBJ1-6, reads GAGVSQTPSNKVTEKGKYVELRCDPISGHTALYWYRQSLGQGPEFLIYFQGTGAADDSGLPNDRFFAVRPEGSVSTLKIQRTERGDSAVYLCASSLNGDSPLHFGNGTRLTVT.

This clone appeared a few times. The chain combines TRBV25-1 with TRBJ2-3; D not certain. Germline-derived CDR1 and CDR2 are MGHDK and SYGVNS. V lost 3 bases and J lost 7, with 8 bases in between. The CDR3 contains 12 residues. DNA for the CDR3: TGTGCCAGCAGTGAGCGTTTGAATACGCAGTATTTT. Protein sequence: CASSERLNTQYF.

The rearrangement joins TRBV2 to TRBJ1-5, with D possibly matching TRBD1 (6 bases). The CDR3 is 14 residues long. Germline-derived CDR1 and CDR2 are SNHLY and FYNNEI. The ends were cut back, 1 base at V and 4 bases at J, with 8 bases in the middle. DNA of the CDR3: TGTGCCAGCAGTGAAGGGCAGGGGAATCAGCCCCAGCATTTT. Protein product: CASSEGQGNQPQHF.

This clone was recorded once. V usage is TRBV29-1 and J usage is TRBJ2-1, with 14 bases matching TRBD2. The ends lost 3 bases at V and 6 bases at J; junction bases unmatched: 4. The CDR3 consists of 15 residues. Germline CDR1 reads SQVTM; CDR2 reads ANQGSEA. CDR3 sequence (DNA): TGCAGCGTTGATATGACTAGCGGGAGGGCCAATGAGCAGTTCTTC. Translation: CSVDMTSGRANEQFF.

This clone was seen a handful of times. CDR3 sequence reads: CASSLLGAGYEQYF. CDR3 DNA: TGCGCCAGCAGCTTGTTGGGGGCAGGGTACGAGCAGTACTTC. The chain carries TRBV5-1 and TRBJ2-7; D might be TRBD1 (6 bases). The CDR3 length is 14 residues. Germline V lookup: CDR1 SGHRS, CDR2 YFSETQ. Between the trimmed V and J ends, which lost 1 base and 4 bases, there was a span of 12 bases.

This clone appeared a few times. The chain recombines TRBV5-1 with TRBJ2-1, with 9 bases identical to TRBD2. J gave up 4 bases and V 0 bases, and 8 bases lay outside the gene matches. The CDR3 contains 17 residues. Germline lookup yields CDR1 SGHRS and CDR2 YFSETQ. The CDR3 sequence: CASSLELAGASYNEQFF. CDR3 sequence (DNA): TGCGCCAGCAGCTTGGAGTTAGCGGGGGCCTCATACAATGAGCAGTTCTTC.

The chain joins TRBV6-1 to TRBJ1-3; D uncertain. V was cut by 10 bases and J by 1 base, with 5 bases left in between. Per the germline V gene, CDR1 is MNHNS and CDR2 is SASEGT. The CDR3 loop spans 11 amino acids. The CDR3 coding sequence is TGTGCCATCTCGTCTGGAAACACCATATATTTT. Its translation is CAISSGNTIYF.

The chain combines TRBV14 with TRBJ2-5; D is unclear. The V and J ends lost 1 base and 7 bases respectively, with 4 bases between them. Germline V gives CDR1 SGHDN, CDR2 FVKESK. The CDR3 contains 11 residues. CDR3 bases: TGTGCCAGCAGCCAAGCCGGGACCCAGTACTTC. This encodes CASSQAGTQYF.

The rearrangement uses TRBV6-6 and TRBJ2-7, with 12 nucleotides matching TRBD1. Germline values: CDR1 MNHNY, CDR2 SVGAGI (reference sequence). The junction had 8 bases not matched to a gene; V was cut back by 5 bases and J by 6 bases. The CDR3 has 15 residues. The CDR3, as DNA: TGTGCCAGCAGTACCCGGGACAGGGGGCCGGGCGAGCAGTACTTC. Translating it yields CASSTRDRGPGEQYF.

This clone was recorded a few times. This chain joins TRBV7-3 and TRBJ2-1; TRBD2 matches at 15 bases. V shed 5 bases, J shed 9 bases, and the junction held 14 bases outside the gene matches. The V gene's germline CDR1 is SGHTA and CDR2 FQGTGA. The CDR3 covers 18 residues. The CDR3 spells CASSPQAGLAGGWREQFF. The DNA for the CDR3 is TGTGCCAGCAGCCCCCAGGCGGGACTAGCGGGAGGTTGGCGTGAGCAGTTCTTC.

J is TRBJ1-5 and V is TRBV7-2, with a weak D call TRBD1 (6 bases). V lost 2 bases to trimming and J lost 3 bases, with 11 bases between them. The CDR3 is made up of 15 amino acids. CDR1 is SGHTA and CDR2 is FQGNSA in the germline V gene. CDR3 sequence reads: CASSLFGGPNQPQHF. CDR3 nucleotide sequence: TGTGCCAGCAGCTTATTTGGGGGCCCCAATCAGCCCCAGCATTTT.

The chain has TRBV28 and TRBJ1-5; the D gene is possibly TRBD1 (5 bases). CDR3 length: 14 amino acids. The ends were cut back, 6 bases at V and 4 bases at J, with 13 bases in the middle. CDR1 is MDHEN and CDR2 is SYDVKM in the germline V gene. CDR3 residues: CASRKVSGNQPQHF. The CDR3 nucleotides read TGTGCCAGCAGAAAGGTGTCAGGGAATCAGCCCCAGCATTTT.

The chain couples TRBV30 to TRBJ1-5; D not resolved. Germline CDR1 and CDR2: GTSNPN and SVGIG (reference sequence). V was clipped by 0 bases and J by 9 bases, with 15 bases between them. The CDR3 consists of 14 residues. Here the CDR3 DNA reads TGTGCCTGGAGTGTAATCCCGGGAGAGGGGCCCCAGCATTTT. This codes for CAWSVIPGEGPQHF.

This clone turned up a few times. The CDR3 is CASSPLPGTFTDTQYF. The CDR3 DNA is TGTGCCAGCAGCCCCCTCCCAGGAACCTTCACAGATACGCAGTATTTT. This sequence joins TRBV7-3 and TRBJ2-3; D not resolved. Germline V lookup: CDR1 SGHTA, CDR2 FQGTGA. Between the trimmed V and J ends, which lost 5 bases and 2 bases, there was a span of 17 bases. This CDR3 spans 16 amino acids. Based on the CDR3 plus reference TRBV7-3 and TRBJ2-3, the full variable domain is GAGVSQTPSNKVTEKGKYVELRCDPISGHTALYWYRQSLGQGPEFLIYFQGTGAADDSGLPNDRFFAVRPEGSVSTLKIQRTERGDSAVYLCASSPLPGTFTDTQYFGPGTRLTVL.

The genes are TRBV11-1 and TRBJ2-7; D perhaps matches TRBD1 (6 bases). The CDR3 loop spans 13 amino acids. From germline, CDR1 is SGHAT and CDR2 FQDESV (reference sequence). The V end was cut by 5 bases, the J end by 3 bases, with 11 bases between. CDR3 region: CASSPWTVYEQYF. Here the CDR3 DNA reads TGTGCCAGCAGCCCCTGGACAGTCTACGAGCAGTACTTC.

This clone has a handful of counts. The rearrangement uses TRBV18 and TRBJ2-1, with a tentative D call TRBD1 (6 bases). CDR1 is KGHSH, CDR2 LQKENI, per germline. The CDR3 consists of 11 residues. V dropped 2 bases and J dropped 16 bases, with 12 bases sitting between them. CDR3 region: CASSPARQVFF. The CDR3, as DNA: TGTGCCAGCTCACCAGCGAGACAGGTTTTCTTC.

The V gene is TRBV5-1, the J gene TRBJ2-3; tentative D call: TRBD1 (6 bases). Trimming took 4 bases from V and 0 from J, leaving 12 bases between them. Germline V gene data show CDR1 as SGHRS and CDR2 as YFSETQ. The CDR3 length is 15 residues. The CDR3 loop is CASSLPGHSTDTQYF. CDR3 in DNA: TGCGCCAGCAGCCTCCCGGGACACAGCACAGATACGCAGTATTTT.